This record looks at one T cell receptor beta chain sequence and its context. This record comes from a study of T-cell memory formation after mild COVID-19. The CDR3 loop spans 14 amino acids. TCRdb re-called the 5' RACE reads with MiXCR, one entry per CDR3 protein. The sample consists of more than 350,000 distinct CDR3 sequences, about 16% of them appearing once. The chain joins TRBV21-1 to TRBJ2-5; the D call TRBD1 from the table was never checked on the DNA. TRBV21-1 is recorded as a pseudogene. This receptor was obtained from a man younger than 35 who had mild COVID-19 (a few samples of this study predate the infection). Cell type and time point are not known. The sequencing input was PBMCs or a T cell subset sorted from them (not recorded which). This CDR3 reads CASSKDGPGETQYF. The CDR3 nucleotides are TGTGCCAGCAGCAAAGACGGCCCAGGGGAGACCCAGTACTTC.